This TCR beta chain was captured by sequencing in a study of T cells in Graves' hyperthyroidism and ophthalmopathy. The CDR3 regions of TCR beta were amplified from RNA transcripts. The TCR CDR3 was amplified in a first-round RT-PCR using the HTBI primer set. TCRdb re-called the multiplex PCR reads with MiXCR, one entry per CDR3 protein. The sample yields 600,000 to 650,000 distinct CDR3 sequences, less than 25% seen once. The V and J ends lost 7 bases and 1 base, in that order; junction bases with no gene match: 3. The CDR3 spans 13 residues. Germline CDR1 reads SNHLY; CDR2 reads FYNNEI. The J gene is TRBJ2-7, the V gene TRBV2, with 8 nucleotides matching TRBD2. This TCR derives from a man under 40 with Graves' ophthalmopathy. The sample comprised blood. The CDR3 DNA is TGTGCCAGCAACGGGGGGGCATCCTACGAGCAGTACTTC. It translates to CASNGGASYEQYF.